A selection of T cell receptor beta chains follows, all from one sample in a study of blood T cell repertoires in COVID-19. The repertoire was sequenced with immunoSEQ multiplex PCR; TCRdb's copy has only in-frame clones and lacks some. The sample yields about 210,000 clones, 80% to 90% seen once. The sequencing sample was made of PBMCs or T cells enriched from blood (not recorded which). All receptors come from a middle-aged woman with acute COVID-19. The CDR3 runs from the conserved cysteine through the conserved F or W. Each record gives: V gene, J gene, CDR3 protein.

TRBV18	TRBJ2-7	CASSPYEGASYEQYF
TRBV7-2	TRBJ1-5	CASSFDGTGNQPQHF
TRBV7-3	TRBJ2-7	CASSLMAGASRNEQYF
TRBV6-6	TRBJ2-1	CASRPDRVIEYEQFF
TRBV2	TRBJ2-5	CATTGLGVQETQYF
TRBV2	TRBJ2-7	CASSEETFEQYF
TRBV19	TRBJ1-2	CASRQIAPGTGRNGGYTF
TRBV7-2	TRBJ1-6	CASSLGGQILNSPLHF
TRBV27	TRBJ1-2	CASSPANYGYTF
TRBV28	TRBJ1-6	CASSLQGLRGPLHF
TRBV7-2	TRBJ1-4	CASSSMHPTAATNEKLFF
TRBV25-1	TRBJ2-3	CASSDQDRGRSDTQYF
TRBV30	TRBJ1-2	CAWSVPRTVLGYTF
TRBV5-4	TRBJ2-1	CASSLGASGRSNEQFF
TRBV3-1/TRBV3-2	TRBJ2-1	CASRLAGKQFF
TRBV15	TRBJ2-7	CATSSRDRGSHEQYF
TRBV5-5	TRBJ2-1	CASSFGGYNEQFF
TRBV24-1	TRBJ2-7	CATSAGAGPGEQYF
TRBV19	TRBJ2-2	CASRTSGIGELFF
TRBV24-1	TRBJ2-1	CATNQGFRDNEQFF
TRBV7-6	TRBJ2-7	CASSAQLQGTSEQYF
TRBV27	TRBJ2-3	CASSLPERTDTQYF
TRBV27	TRBJ1-6	CASSFRVAASSYNSPLHF
TRBV5-1	TRBJ2-7	CASSFTGTYEQYF
TRBV5-1	TRBJ2-3	CASSAGLAASTDTQYF
TRBV7-8	TRBJ2-7	CASSFSGGARSYEQYF
TRBV28	TRBJ2-4	CASSYRSQAGVAKNIQYF
TRBV7-3	TRBJ2-3	CASSLVWGGTDTQYF
TRBV27	TRBJ2-1	CASSLYMGGRGNNEQFF
TRBV29-1	TRBJ2-1	CSVLLEGNEQFF
TRBV5-1	TRBJ2-2	CASSFGRETGELFF
TRBV6-6	TRBJ2-5	CASSPKTSGRVSETQYF
TRBV5-1	TRBJ2-1	CASSRGTGYNEQFF
TRBV12-5	TRBJ2-1	CASGWLVSWNEQFF
TRBV7-2	TRBJ2-6	CASSPSSSGANVLTF
TRBV4-2	TRBJ2-7	CASSQVQGGVWEQYF
TRBV7-9	TRBJ1-4	CASRPDRTVEKLFF
TRBV10-3	TRBJ2-7	CAISEARDRGYEQYF
TRBV7-3	TRBJ2-3	CASSQAAHADTQYF
TRBV5-6	TRBJ2-1	CASSPLGASGLNEQFF
TRBV5-4	TRBJ1-1	CASIVEGAVSEAFF
TRBV27	TRBJ1-2	CASRNLEGNYGYTF
TRBV19	TRBJ2-7	CASGNRESEQYF
TRBV7-6	TRBJ2-2	CASSSGQSTGELFF
TRBV28	TRBJ2-3	CASIRDFLPTDTQYF
TRBV14	TRBJ2-7	CASSQDSDEQYF
TRBV7-9	TRBJ2-3	CASGDGRRRSTDTQYF
TRBV4-3	TRBJ2-1	CASSLRLAEIYNEQFF
TRBV19	TRBJ2-7	CASSMGLDLTYEQYF
TRBV19	TRBJ2-5	CASSWASGTQETQYF
TRBV5-8	TRBJ2-5	CASSRLQQETQYF